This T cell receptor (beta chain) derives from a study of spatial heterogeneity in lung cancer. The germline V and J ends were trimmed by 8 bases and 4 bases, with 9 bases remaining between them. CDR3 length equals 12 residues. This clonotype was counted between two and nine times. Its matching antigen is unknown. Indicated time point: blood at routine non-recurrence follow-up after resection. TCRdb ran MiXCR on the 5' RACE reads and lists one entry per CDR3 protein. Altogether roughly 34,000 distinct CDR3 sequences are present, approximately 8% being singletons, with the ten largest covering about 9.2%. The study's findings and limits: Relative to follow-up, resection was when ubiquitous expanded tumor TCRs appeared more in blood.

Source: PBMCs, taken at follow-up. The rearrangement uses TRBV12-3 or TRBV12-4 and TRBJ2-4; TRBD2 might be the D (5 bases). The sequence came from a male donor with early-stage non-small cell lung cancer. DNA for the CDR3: TGTGCCAGCGGACGGGGTAAAAACATTCAGTACTTC. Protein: CASGRGKNIQYF.